The clone carrying this TCR beta chain occurred a few times. The sample is drawn from a study of T cell repertoires in cytomegalovirus infection. Whole-study context: The public TCR beta signatures pointed to both CMV infection and matching HLA type.

TCRdb reprocessed the reads via MiXCR and lists one record per CDR3 protein. The sample yields over 450,000 distinct CDR3 sequences, 11% seen once. This clonotype originated in a human donor in good health (CMV status not recorded). Some clones in this sample may be carry-over from other donors' samples. Material for sequencing was PBMCs.

The CDR3 is CASSPRTGRGNSPLHF. The CDR3 DNA is TGTGCCAGCAGCCCCCGGACGGGGAGGGGTAATTCACCCCTCCACTTT. The chain couples TRBV7-9 to TRBJ1-6, with a weak D call TRBD1 (5 bases). The V gene lost 5 bases and the J gene lost 6 bases, with 17 bases spanning the gap. The CDR3 spans 16 residues. The germline CDR1 and CDR2 sequences are SEHNR and FQNEAQ (reference sequence).